What follows are 5 T cell receptor beta chains derived from one specimen sequenced in a study of T-cell memory formation after mild COVID-19. TCRdb passed the 5' RACE reads through MiXCR, listing each CDR3 protein once. The sample lists about 290,000 distinct CDR3 sequences; about a sixth were seen once. Sequenced material: PBMCs or a T cell subset sorted from them (not recorded which). The receptors originated from a man in his late teens or twenties who had mild COVID-19 (a few samples of this study predate the infection). Cell type and time point are not known.

This clonotype was detected ten times or more. The rearrangement uses TRBV15 and TRBJ2-5; D tentatively fits TRBD1 or TRBD2 (5 bases each). Germline lookup yields CDR1 LNHNV and CDR2 YYDKDF (reference sequence). Between the trimmed V and J ends, which lost 5 bases and 5 bases, there was a span of 12 bases. The CDR3 consists of 13 residues. This CDR3 reads CATSRGGAETQYF. The CDR3, as DNA: TGTGCCACCAGCCGGGGCGGTGCCGAGACCCAGTACTTC.

This clonotype showed up just a few times. V and J are TRBV7-2 and TRBJ2-5, with a possible D match to TRBD1 (6 bases). CDR1 is SGHTA, CDR2 FQGNSA, per germline. V was cut by 4 bases and J by 5 bases, with 14 bases left in between. The CDR3 has 14 residues. The DNA for the CDR3 is TGTGCCAGCAGCTCCGGACAGCTCCCGGAGACCCAGTACTTC. It translates to CASSSGQLPETQYF.

The V gene is TRBV5-1, the J gene TRBJ2-5; maybe TRBD2 (6 bases). Trimming pared 3 bases from V and 4 bases from J, leaving 7 bases between. This CDR3 contains 12 residues. Germline V gene sequence: CDR1 SGHRS, CDR2 YFSETQ. The CDR3 DNA sequence: TGCGCCAGCAGCTGGAGGGGAGAGACCCAGTACTTC. Protein sequence: CASSWRGETQYF.

This clonotype was recorded a few times. The chain carries TRBV5-6 and TRBJ2-3; D is undetermined. This CDR3 comprises 14 residues. Trimming took off 3 bases at V and 3 bases at J, with 11 bases between the two ends. CDR1 is SGHDT and CDR2 is YYEEEE in the germline V gene. The CDR3 sequence is CASSSGLETDTQYF. The CDR3 nucleotides read TGTGCCAGCAGCTCGGGTCTAGAAACAGATACGCAGTATTTT.

A few counts support this clonotype. J is TRBJ2-7 and V is TRBV5-4, with D possibly being TRBD2 (6 bases). There are 14 residues in the CDR3. With 2 bases removed from V and 5 bases from J, the gap between germline ends came to 14 bases. Germline V gives CDR1 SGHNT, CDR2 YYREEE (reference sequence). CDR3 bases: TGTGCCAGCAGCTTAACCGGGAGAAAGCACGAGCAGTACTTC. Amino acids: CASSLTGRKHEQYF.